Sequencing of this T cell receptor beta chain was carried out in a study of control samples from healthy donors and cancer patients. This CDR3 comprises 17 residues. V dropped 6 bases and J dropped 0 bases, with 21 bases sitting between them. Germline CDR1 and CDR2: MDHEN and SYDVKM. Method: immunoSEQ multiplex PCR; TCRdb's copy keeps in-frame clones and lacks some. Here the sample spans approximately 76,000 clones, 84% being singletons. The source of this sequence is a man aged 60 to 75 with head and neck cancer. The sample was PBMCs. The V and J genes are TRBV28 and TRBJ2-7; D might be TRBD2 (6 bases). The CDR3 here is CASRAAVGGENSYEQYF. For the CDR3, the DNA is TGTGCCAGCAGGGCGGCAGTTGGAGGGGAGAACTCCTACGAGCAGTACTTC.